This entry lists 30 T cell receptor beta chains sequenced from one sample in a study of regulatory T cells in long-lasting Graves disease. The sample's time point: newly diagnosed GD, antithyroid drugs for less than 3 months. Scientists built the TCR library using RNA that was extracted from PBMCs. For TCR beta, libraries came from iRepertoire HTBI primers and Arm-PCR of CDR3 regions. Each CDR3 protein gets one entry after TCRdb re-called the multiplex PCR reads with MiXCR. The sample holds some 500,000 distinct CDR3 sequences; roughly 14% are singletons and the top ten take roughly a tenth. The sample also formed part of further work on T cells in Graves' hyperthyroidism and ophthalmopathy.

This material consisted of peripheral blood mononuclear cells (PBMCs), taken at new diagnosis, from a patient treated with antithyroid drugs. These receptors all stem from a man younger than 40 with Graves disease.

The chain is built from TRBV2 and TRBJ2-7; D unclear. The germline V and J ends were trimmed by 4 bases and 2 bases, with 9 bases remaining between them. The CDR3 length is 13 residues. The germline CDR1 and CDR2 sequences are SNHLY and FYNNEI. CDR3 region: CASSADPAYEQYF. CDR3 DNA sequence: TGTGCCAGCAGTGCTGACCCTGCCTACGAGCAGTACTTC.

The rearrangement joins TRBV5-5 to TRBJ2-1, with a weak D call TRBD2 (7 bases). CDR1 is SGHKS, CDR2 YYEKEE, per germline (reference sequence). Trimming took off 4 bases at V and 0 bases at J, with 8 bases between the two ends. This CDR3 is 14 amino acids long. The chain's CDR3 is CASSGGASYNEQFF. DNA for the CDR3: TGTGCCAGCAGCGGGGGGGCCTCCTACAATGAGCAGTTCTTC.

This clonotype has a count of ten or more. The chain is built from TRBV12-3 or TRBV12-4 and TRBJ2-7, with 8 nucleotides matching TRBD2. There are 15 residues in the CDR3. The ends lost 3 bases at V and 6 bases at J; junction bases unmatched: 10. CDR3 residues: CASSFGLAGSGEQYF. DNA for the CDR3: TGTGCCAGCAGTTTCGGCCTAGCGGGCTCGGGCGAGCAGTACTTC.

At least ten counts were recorded for this clonotype. J is TRBJ2-3 and V is TRBV2; 10 bases are a match to TRBD2. This CDR3 is 15 amino acids long. Trimming removed 8 bases from V and 2 bases from J; junction bases left unmatched: 7. Germline V gives CDR1 SNHLY, CDR2 FYNNEI. CDR3 protein: CASRLLAGDTDTQYF. In DNA form, the CDR3 reads TGTGCCAGCCGCCTCCTAGCGGGGGACACAGATACGCAGTATTTT.

There are a few counts of this clonotype. The chain links TRBV5-8 to TRBJ1-2, with D maybe TRBD1 (5 bases). Germline V gene sequence: CDR1 SGHTS, CDR2 YDEGEE. This CDR3 has 15 amino acids. Trimming took 3 bases from V and 3 from J, leaving 15 bases between them. The CDR3 loop is CASSSPYRIDYGYTF. The DNA for the CDR3 is TGTGCCAGCAGCTCCCCATACAGGATCGACTATGGCTACACCTTC.

V and J are TRBV25-1 and TRBJ2-1, with a possible D match to TRBD1 (5 bases). The V end lost 4 bases, the J end lost 4 bases, and 20 bases lay between the germline ends. The germline CDR1 and CDR2 sequences are MGHDK and SYGVNS. The CDR3 contains 17 residues. The CDR3 DNA reads as TGTGCCAGCAGTGTGAAGTGGGCGTCAGGGTGGTACAATGAGCAGTTCTTC. Its protein is CASSVKWASGWYNEQFF.

In its sample, this clonotype was seen many times. This chain uses TRBV13 with TRBJ2-7; 10 bases agree with TRBD2. Germline V lookup: CDR1 PRHDT, CDR2 FYEKMQ (reference sequence). CDR3 length: 15 residues. V lost 3 bases to trimming and J lost 4 bases; unmatched junction nucleotides: 6. Written as DNA, the CDR3 is TGTGCCAGCAGCTTCCCTAGCGGGAGTAGTTACGAGCAGTACTTC. It yields the protein CASSFPSGSSYEQYF.

This clonotype was counted ten times or more. This chain uses TRBV28 with TRBJ1-2; D gene ambiguous. V was pared by 5 bases and J by 7 bases, with 14 bases between. The CDR3 totals 13 residues. Germline CDR1 is MDHEN and CDR2 is SYDVKM. The CDR3 sequence: CASSPGPGPGYTF. The CDR3 nucleotides read TGTGCCAGCAGTCCCGGGCCCGGGCCTGGCTACACCTTC.

This clonotype showed up many times. The chain couples TRBV11-3 to TRBJ2-5; 7 bases fit TRBD1. This CDR3 has 14 residues. The germline V gene encodes CDR1 SGHNT and CDR2 YENEEA. The junction had 5 bases not matched to a gene; V was cut back by 5 bases and J by 2 bases. The CDR3: CASSAGGSQETQYF. CDR3 bases: TGTGCCAGCAGCGCAGGGGGTTCTCAAGAGACCCAGTACTTC.

The genes are TRBV3-1 and TRBJ2-1; 10 bases agree with TRBD2. The V and J ends lost 1 base and 10 bases, in that order; junction bases with no gene match: 7. The CDR3 length is 15 residues. Germline CDR1 and CDR2: LGHDT and YNNKEL (reference sequence). Here the CDR3 DNA reads TGTGCCAGCAGCCAAGCAAGCGGGAGGGATTTGGAGCAGTTCTTC. Encoded protein: CASSQASGRDLEQFF.

On this clonotype itself: At one end, the junction sequence differs from germline, possibly due to a read error. The chain has TRBV19 and TRBJ1-5; the match to TRBD1 covers 9 bases. The CDR3 totals 17 residues. Germline V CDR1 and CDR2: LNHDA, SQIVND (reference sequence). CDR3 protein: CASSLEPGQGLNQPQHF. The CDR3 DNA reads as TGTGCCAGTAGTCTAGAACCGGGACAGGGCCTCAATCAGCCCCAGCATTTT.

The sample holds many counts of this clonotype. The chain employs TRBV20-1 and TRBJ2-3; maybe TRBD2 (6 bases). V was trimmed by 0 bases and J by 3 bases, leaving 10 bases between them. The CDR3 covers 14 residues. The germline gives CDR1 DFQATT, CDR2 SNEGSKA (reference sequence). For the CDR3, the DNA is TGCAGTGCTAGAGACGGGAGTAGGACAGATACGCAGTATTTT. Amino acids: CSARDGSRTDTQYF.

This clonotype was recorded a few times. The chain is built from TRBV6-1 and TRBJ2-3, with D possibly being TRBD2 (5 bases). The V gene lost 2 bases and the J gene lost 1 base, with 10 bases spanning the gap. The CDR3 extends over 15 amino acids. Per the germline V gene, CDR1 is MNHNS and CDR2 is SASEGT. The CDR3 reads CASSETWTGTDTQYF. Here the CDR3 DNA reads TGTGCCAGCAGTGAAACTTGGACTGGCACAGATACGCAGTATTTT.

This clonotype was seen at least ten times. This chain joins TRBV28 and TRBJ2-7; D gene uncertain. Germline V gene lookup returns CDR1 MDHEN and CDR2 SYDVKM. The length of the CDR3 is 13 residues. Trimming stripped 4 bases from V and 7 bases from J, with 14 bases between. The DNA for the CDR3 is TGTGCCAGCAGTTCCGGGCCTGTCGGAGAGCAGTACTTC. Its translation is CASSSGPVGEQYF.

In this sample, this clonotype turned up many times. This chain links TRBV27 with TRBJ2-3; D gene unclear. From germline, CDR1 is MNHEY and CDR2 SMNVEV (reference sequence). Trimming stripped 3 bases from V and 2 bases from J, with 9 bases between. The CDR3 covers 14 residues. CDR3 sequence reads: CASSLSRNTDTQYF. DNA for the CDR3: TGTGCCAGCAGTTTGAGCAGAAACACAGATACGCAGTATTTT.

The chain uses TRBV9 and TRBJ1-3; D is unclear. Germline-derived CDR1 and CDR2 are SGDLS and YYNGEE. The CDR3 is 11 amino acids. Trimming cost V 3 bases and J 6 bases, with 4 bases left between them. Here the CDR3 DNA reads TGTGCCAGCAGCGATACAAACACCATATATTTT. This codes for CASSDTNTIYF.

The sample holds many counts of this clonotype. This rearrangement joins TRBV6-1 to TRBJ1-5, with TRBD1 matching over 8 bases. This CDR3 comprises 15 residues. V shed 6 bases and J 8 bases; nucleotides not matched to a gene: 12. Per germline, CDR1 MNHNS and CDR2 SASEGT. The CDR3 DNA is TGTGCCAGCAGCCCTGGACAGGGTCCGTGGGAGCCCCAGCATTTT. This gives the protein CASSPGQGPWEPQHF.

This clonotype appeared a few times. Mismatch with germline at one junction end may stem from a read error. The chain joins TRBV6-2 or TRBV6-3 to TRBJ1-1; maybe TRBD1 (5 bases). This CDR3 spans 14 amino acids. Germline assignment: CDR1 MNHEY and CDR2 SVGEGT. As DNA, the CDR3 is TGTGCCAGCAGTTATGTTGGGGGGAAGACTGAAACTTTCTTT. Its translation: CASSYVGGKTETFF.

A word on this clonotype: This is likely a read error, given that the CDR3 carries no conserved phenylalanine or tryptophan at its end. Because the CDR3's place on the DNA is in doubt, the DNA is left out and the CDR3 is given as listed by TCRdb. The V and J genes are TRBV6-2 or TRBV6-3 and TRBJ1-5; the listed D gene, TRBD1, was not tested against the DNA. The CDR3 contains 10 residues when both ends are counted. CDR1 and CDR2 (germline): MNHEY, SVGEGT. CDR3 residues: CASGLTGLYL.

At least ten counts were recorded for this clonotype. The rearrangement links TRBV10-3 to TRBJ2-1; D is unclear. Germline V gene sequence: CDR1 ENHRY, CDR2 SYGVKD. Trimming removed 3 bases from V and 7 bases from J, with 19 bases in between. The CDR3 has 16 amino acids. The CDR3 region is CAISEGLGFSANEQFF. The CDR3 DNA reads as TGTGCCATCAGTGAAGGTTTGGGGTTCAGTGCGAATGAGCAGTTCTTC.

There are many counts of this clonotype. This sequence joins TRBV2 and TRBJ2-2; D remains ambiguous. This CDR3 spans 17 amino acids. Trimming shortened V by 6 bases and J by 2 bases, and 19 bases separated the two germline ends. The germline gives CDR1 SNHLY, CDR2 FYNNEI. Here the CDR3 DNA reads TGTGCCAGCAGCCACCGCATCAGCGAAAGAAACACCGGGGAGCTGTTTTTT. It translates to CASSHRISERNTGELFF. Full variable domain (rest looked up from reference TRBV2 and TRBJ2-2): EPEVTQTPSHQVTQMGQEVILRCVPISNHLYFYWYRQILGQKVEFLVSFYNNEISEKSEIFDDQFSVERPDGSNFTLKIRSTKLEDSAMYFCASSHRISERNTGELFFGEGSRLTVL.

This clonotype was seen many times. This chain connects TRBV15 to TRBJ2-6, with D perhaps matching TRBD2 (6 bases). This CDR3 spans 20 amino acids. CDR1 is LNHNV and CDR2 is YYDKDF in the germline V gene (reference sequence). Trimming stripped 5 bases from V and 0 bases from J, with 23 bases between. The CDR3 DNA reads TGTGCCACCAGCGCCTTCTCGGGGGTCACAGAGACCTCTGGGGCCAACGTCCTGACTTTC. Translation: CATSAFSGVTETSGANVLTF. Using reference TRBV15 and TRBJ2-6 for the parts outside the CDR3, the full variable domain is DAMVIQNPRYQVTQFGKPVTLSCSQTLNHNVMYWYQQKSSQAPKLLFHYYDKDFNNEADTPDNFQSRRPNTSFCFLDIRSPGLGDTAMYLCATSAFSGVTETSGANVLTFGAGSRLTVL.

A few counts support this clonotype. The gene calls are TRBV7-9 and TRBJ2-1, with TRBD2 identical over 10 bases. Germline CDR1 SEHNR, CDR2 FQNEAQ (reference sequence). This CDR3 has 16 residues. The junction had 12 bases not matched to a gene; V was cut back by 5 bases and J by 8 bases. In DNA form, the CDR3 reads TGTGCCAGCAGCCCCCAAGGGAGCGGGAGGGCCGATGAGCAGTTCTTC. Amino acids: CASSPQGSGRADEQFF.

The sample holds many counts of this clonotype. The J gene is TRBJ2-1, the V gene TRBV18; TRBD1 aligns across 7 bases. Trimming at V came to 0 bases and at J to 1 base, leaving 9 bases not matched to a gene. This CDR3 has 18 residues. Germline CDR1 reads KGHSH; CDR2 reads LQKENI. The CDR3 DNA is TGTGCCAGCTCACCACCAATAGGGACAGCGCCTTCCTACAATGAGCAGTTCTTC. Amino acids: CASSPPIGTAPSYNEQFF.

This clonotype was counted ten times or more. The rearrangement joins TRBV30 to TRBJ1-1; tentative D call: TRBD1 (5 bases). CDR3 length: 12 residues. The germline V and J ends were trimmed by 4 bases and 7 bases, with 13 bases remaining between them. Germline V lookup: CDR1 GTSNPN, CDR2 SVGIG (reference sequence). This CDR3 is CAWNLGGVEAFF. CDR3 nucleotide sequence: TGTGCCTGGAATCTGGGAGGGGTTGAAGCTTTCTTT. Combining the CDR3 with reference TRBV30 and TRBJ1-1 gives the whole variable domain SQTIHQWPATLVQPVGSPLSLECTVEGTSNPNLYWYRQAAGRGLQLLFYSVGIGQISSEVPQNLSASRPQDRQFILSSKKLLLSDSGFYLCAWNLGGVEAFFGQGTRLTVV.

The sample holds a few counts of this clonotype. A junction end diverges from the germline sequence, so it may reflect a read error. The V call is TRBV27, the J call TRBJ1-1; D is unresolved. CDR1 and CDR2 (germline): MNHEY, SMNVEV (reference sequence). The CDR3 extends over 15 amino acids. The CDR3 nucleotides read TGTGCCGGCAGTTTAAGAAGCTTCATGAACACTGAAGCTTTCTTT. As protein: CAGSLRSFMNTEAFF.

This clonotype occurred many times. The chain combines TRBV6-2 or TRBV6-3 with TRBJ2-1; D might be TRBD2 (5 bases). Germline values: CDR1 MNHEY, CDR2 SVGEGT. V dropped 7 bases and J dropped 0 bases, with 19 bases sitting between them. The CDR3 totals 17 residues. The CDR3 DNA reads TGTGCCAGCAAGGTCGCGCGGGTGGGAAGCTCCTACAATGAGCAGTTCTTC. Translating gives CASKVARVGSSYNEQFF.

V usage is TRBV20-1 and J usage is TRBJ2-1; D remains unclear. Germline loops: CDR1 DFQATT, CDR2 SNEGSKA (reference sequence). Trimming left V 3 bases short and J 1 base short, with 7 bases between. There are 13 residues in the CDR3. CDR3: CSARLRSYNEQFF. The CDR3 DNA reads as TGCAGTGCTAGGCTAAGGTCCTACAATGAGCAGTTCTTC.

This clonotype was detected a few times. The J gene is TRBJ1-2, the V gene TRBV18; D remains ambiguous. The CDR3 runs 14 residues. Germline CDR1 and CDR2: KGHSH and LQKENI. V was trimmed by 1 base and J by 7 bases, leaving 13 bases between them. CDR3 nucleotide sequence: TGTGCCAGCTCACCACGGACGGACTGGGGTGGCTACACCTTC. Its protein product is CASSPRTDWGGYTF.

This clonotype was observed many times. The V call is TRBV6-1, the J call TRBJ2-7, with 13 bases aligning to TRBD2. The CDR3 consists of 15 residues. The germline gives CDR1 MNHNS, CDR2 SASEGT. The ends lost 6 bases at V and 8 bases at J; junction bases unmatched: 10. This CDR3 is CASSKPGLAGFKQYF. CDR3 DNA sequence: TGTGCCAGCAGCAAACCGGGACTAGCGGGATTCAAGCAGTACTTC.